The rows below give T cell receptor beta chains drawn from one sample of a study of blood T cell repertoires in COVID-19. Method: immunoSEQ multiplex PCR; TCRdb's copy keeps in-frame clones and lacks some. The sample lists fewer than 14,000 clones, over 65% occurring once. The sample was peripheral blood. The receptors were gathered from a human donor in a cohort sampled during active COVID-19. Both conserved end residues are part of each CDR3. A D gene is named only where the DNA matches it firmly. Some rows mark clone size as missing; the rest say once, few, many or name a class of expanded clone.

clone_size | j_call | v_call | d_call | cdr3_aa | cdr3_nt
. | TRBJ2-6 | TRBV7-9 | . | CASSLQGTGANVLTF | TGTGCCAGCAGCTTACAGGGTACTGGGGCCAACGTCCTGACTTTC
. | TRBJ1-5 | TRBV7-3 | . | CASSPTLGALPQHF | TGTGCCAGCAGCCCGACGTTGGGCGCACTGCCCCAGCATTTT
. | TRBJ2-7 | TRBV4-2 | . | CASSQDVQVFAASNPLGYF | TGTGCCAGCAGCCAAGATGTACAGGTTTTCGCGGCCTCGAATCCCTTGGGATACTTC
. | TRBJ2-2 | TRBV28 | . | CASSFRLRGSTGELFF | TGTGCCAGCAGTTTCAGACTTAGAGGGAGCACCGGGGAGCTGTTTTTT
. | TRBJ2-1 | TRBV7-9 | . | CASSPELEQFF | TGTGCCAGCAGCCCAGAACTAGAGCAGTTCTTC
. | TRBJ1-6 | TRBV19 | . | CASSIGRDSPLHF | TGTGCCAGTAGTATAGGCCGGGATTCACCCCTCCACTTT
. | TRBJ2-5 | TRBV11-3 | TRBD2 | CASSAKGLAGGETQYF | TGTGCCAGCAGCGCAAAAGGACTAGCGGGAGGAGAGACCCAGTACTTC
few | TRBJ1-5 | TRBV28 | TRBD1 | CASSLIAAGGGQPQHF | TGTGCCAGCAGTTTGATCGCGGCAGGGGGAGGTCAGCCCCAGCATTTT
once | TRBJ1-3 | TRBV6-5 | TRBD1 | CASSPGGGNTIYF | TGTGCCAGCAGCCCAGGGGGTGGGAACACCATATATTTT
. | TRBJ1-5 | TRBV19 | . | CASSIASVKQPQHF | TGTGCCAGTAGTATCGCTTCGGTCAAGCAGCCCCAGCATTTT
. | TRBJ2-7 | TRBV21-1 | . | CASSSPSDRGLEQYF | TGTGCCAGCAGCAGCCCCTCGGACAGGGGGCTGGAGCAGTACTTC
once | TRBJ2-5 | TRBV10-2 | . | CASGQVETQYF | TGCGCCAGCGGGCAGGTGGAGACCCAGTACTTC
. | TRBJ2-1 | TRBV6-1 | . | CASSEIGQFF | TGTGCCAGCAGTGAGATCGGGCAGTTCTTC
. | TRBJ1-6 | TRBV6-6 | . | CASSYLVRERSPLHF | TGTGCCAGCAGTTATTTAGTGAGGGAAAGATCACCCCTCCACTTT
. | TRBJ2-1 | TRBV19 | . | CASRAVPSSYNEQFF | TGTGCCAGTAGGGCCGTGCCAAGCTCCTACAATGAGCAGTTCTTC
. | TRBJ2-1 | TRBV9 | . | CASSPSGLYNEQFF | TGTGCCAGCAGCCCCAGTGGACTGTACAATGAGCAGTTCTTC
. | TRBJ2-7 | TRBV6-5 | . | CASSPRQYEQYF | TGTGCCAGCAGTCCTCGTCAGTACGAGCAGTACTTC
. | TRBJ2-7 | TRBV27 | . | CASSLARGYEQYF | TGTGCCAGCAGTTTGGCCAGGGGCTACGAGCAGTACTTC
. | TRBJ2-5 | TRBV2 | . | CATSGDQETQYF | TGTGCCACTTCCGGAGATCAAGAGACCCAGTACTTC
. | TRBJ1-5 | TRBV28 | TRBD1 | CASTSRDRDQPQHF | TGTGCCAGCACGTCCCGGGACAGGGACCAGCCCCAGCATTTT
once | TRBJ2-7 | TRBV11-1 | TRBD2 | CASSLGWSGDTYEQYF | TGTGCCAGCAGCCTGGGGTGGAGCGGGGATACCTACGAGCAGTACTTC
. | TRBJ2-3 | TRBV30 | TRBD2 | CAWSNRRSGRAVNTDTQYF | TGTGCCTGGAGTAATCGGCGGAGCGGGAGGGCCGTGAATACAGATACGCAGTATTTT
medium-sized | TRBJ2-7 | TRBV5-3 | . | CARSLEQFPSYEQYF | TGTGCCAGAAGCTTGGAACAGTTCCCCTCCTACGAGCAGTACTTC
. | TRBJ1-6 | TRBV2 | . | CASSGEGGDSPLHF | TGTGCCAGCAGTGGGGAAGGGGGGGATTCACCCCTCCACTTT
. | TRBJ2-1 | TRBV27 | . | CASSLLSGDLYNEQFF | TGTGCCAGCAGTTTATTGTCAGGGGACCTTTACAATGAGCAGTTCTTC
. | TRBJ2-2 | TRBV28 | . | CASSLSRSGELFF | TGTGCCAGCAGTTTATCCCGGAGCGGGGAGCTGTTTTTT
. | TRBJ2-1 | TRBV30 | TRBD2 | CAWSIGLVGNEQFF | TGTGCCTGGAGTATAGGACTAGTCGGGAATGAGCAGTTCTTC
. | TRBJ2-1 | TRBV5-1 | TRBD1 | CASSQPGTGKNNEQFF | TGCGCCAGCAGCCAGCCCGGGACAGGGAAGAACAATGAGCAGTTCTTC
. | TRBJ1-5 | TRBV18 | TRBD1 | CASSATSQGTGQPQHF | TGTGCCAGCTCAGCCACGTCACAGGGGACGGGTCAGCCCCAGCATTTT
. | TRBJ1-2 | TRBV30 | . | CAWSVRLRANYGYTF | TGTGCCTGGAGTGTACGACTCAGAGCGAACTATGGCTACACCTTC
. | TRBJ2-2 | TRBV19 | . | CASSIHTRTGELFF | TGTGCCAGTAGTATACACACGAGGACCGGGGAGCTGTTTTTT